The present T cell receptor (beta chain) was sequenced within a study of T cells in Graves' hyperthyroidism and ophthalmopathy. Trimming removed 6 bases at V and 0 bases at J, with 19 bases between. The CDR3 contains 16 residues. From germline, CDR1 is DFQATT and CDR2 SNEGSKA (reference sequence). This clonotype was counted many times. Its specificity is not known. Study-level points and caveats: Model-based prediction identified ophthalmopathy a median 6.5 months prior to its onset.

TCR beta CDR3 regions were amplified from RNA. Researchers ran a first-round RT-PCR on the TCR CDR3 using the HTBI primer set. From the multiplex PCR reads, TCRdb called clonotypes with MiXCR, one entry per CDR3 protein. The sample has fewer than 900,000 distinct CDR3 sequences, around 17% seen once; the top ten hold approximately 8.4%. The sequenced sample was blood. V and J are TRBV20-1 and TRBJ2-3; weak D call: TRBD1 (5 bases). The TCR sequence derives from a man aged 18 to 35 with Graves' hyperthyroidism. This chain's CDR3 is CSAHDQTATSTDTQYF. As DNA, the CDR3 is TGCAGTGCGCACGACCAGACAGCGACTAGCACAGATACGCAGTATTTT.